This T cell receptor beta chain was profiled in a study of spatial heterogeneity in lung cancer. Overall study: Alpha-chain sequences were consistently detected in smaller numbers than beta-chain sequences. The study's findings and limits: Ubiquitous expanded tumor TCRs showed up in blood more at resection than follow-up.

A unique molecular identifier was attached to every TCR cDNA molecule. TCRdb redid the calling of the 5' RACE reads with MiXCR, one entry per CDR3 protein. The sample contains fewer than 12,000 distinct CDR3 sequences, approximately 8.6% of which appear only once. Stated time point: sample taken at primary tumor resection. Whole RNA came from tumor, nontumor lung or frozen PBMC and was sequenced without being sorted. This CDR3 has 16 residues. The germline CDR1 and CDR2 sequences are SQVTM and ANQGSEA. Deletions cut 4 bases from V and 0 bases from J, with 16 bases between. This clonotype was counted many times. Its target is unknown.

The chain carries TRBV29-1 and TRBJ1-5; TRBD1 might be the D (6 bases). Sequencing was performed on PBMCs, taken at surgery. This TCR came from a male donor with early-stage non-small cell lung cancer. The DNA of the CDR3 is TGCAGCGTTGTGGTAAACGTAGGGGGTAGCAATCAGCCCCAGCATTTT. This encodes CSVVVNVGGSNQPQHF.